Listed below are T cell receptor beta chains from one sample, sequenced in a study of metastatic and nonmetastatic thyroid tumors. TCRdb redid the clone calls on the PCR reads using MiXCR. This sample has about 59,000 clones, with roughly 16% found just once. Input material: blood. The receptors shown here come from a male donor with papillary thyroid cancer or a benign thyroid nodule (not recorded which). Some clones in this sample may be carry-over from other donors' samples. CDR3s include the opening cysteine and the closing phenylalanine or tryptophan. The D gene is left open where the match is weak. The size of a clone is reported for some rows only, either as once, few or many, or as a class for expanded clones.

v_call: TRBV20-1; j_call: TRBJ2-1; d_call: TRBD1; clone_size: many; cdr3_nt: TGCAACCCTGGACAGGGTAATGAGCAGTTCTTC; cdr3_aa: CNPGQGNEQFF
v_call: TRBV20-1; j_call: TRBJ1-1; d_call: -; clone_size: many; cdr3_nt: TGCAGTGCTAGAGATTTTAGGGTGGACACTGAAGCTTTCTTT; cdr3_aa: CSARDFRVDTEAFF
v_call: TRBV20-1; j_call: TRBJ1-1; d_call: TRBD1; clone_size: -; cdr3_nt: TGCAGTGCACACAGGGGGAACACTGAAGCTTTCTTT; cdr3_aa: CSAHRGNTEAFF
v_call: TRBV12-3/TRBV12-4; j_call: TRBJ1-2; d_call: TRBD1; clone_size: many; cdr3_nt: TGTGCCAGCAGTTGGACAGGGGATGGCTACACCTTC; cdr3_aa: CASSWTGDGYTF
v_call: TRBV27; j_call: TRBJ1-1; d_call: -; clone_size: -; cdr3_nt: TGTGCCAGCAGTTTATCTTGGGGGGACACTGAAGCTTTCTTT; cdr3_aa: CASSLSWGDTEAFF
v_call: TRBV27; j_call: TRBJ1-2; d_call: -; clone_size: many; cdr3_nt: TGTGCCAGCAGTGGCCCATCGCAGCCTGGGAACTATGGCTACACCTTC; cdr3_aa: CASSGPSQPGNYGYTF
v_call: TRBV4-1; j_call: TRBJ2-7; d_call: -; clone_size: many; cdr3_nt: TGCGCCAGCAGCCCCAAGGGGGGGGCCTACGAGCAGTACTTC; cdr3_aa: CASSPKGGAYEQYF
v_call: TRBV11-2; j_call: TRBJ2-1; d_call: -; clone_size: many; cdr3_nt: TGTGCCAGCAGCCCACCGGGGGATTATAGCTCCTACAATGAGCAGTTCTTC; cdr3_aa: CASSPPGDYSSYNEQFF
v_call: TRBV20-1; j_call: TRBJ2-7; d_call: -; clone_size: many; cdr3_nt: TGCAGTGCTAGGGAGATAAAGAGGAGTTACGAGCAGTACTTC; cdr3_aa: CSAREIKRSYEQYF
v_call: TRBV4-2; j_call: TRBJ2-6; d_call: -; clone_size: many; cdr3_nt: TGTGCCAGCAGCCAAGTCGGCTTCGAGGATACTGGGGCCAACGTCCTGACTTTC; cdr3_aa: CASSQVGFEDTGANVLTF